The 21 T cell receptor beta chains below all came from one sample that was sequenced in a study of T cells in Graves' hyperthyroidism and ophthalmopathy. Amplification yielded TCR beta CDR3 regions, with RNA transcripts as the source. The TCR CDR3 was amplified in a first-round RT-PCR using the HTBI primer set. MiXCR, applied by TCRdb to the multiplex PCR reads, yields one record per CDR3 protein. The sample holds hundreds of thousands of distinct CDR3 sequences, approximately 20% seen once. Sequencing was done on a sample of blood. The receptors were gathered from a man aged 40-49 years with Graves' ophthalmopathy.

V usage is TRBV18 and J usage is TRBJ1-5; 11 nucleotides match TRBD1. With V trimmed by 6 bases and J by 6 bases, 7 bases remained unmatched. CDR3 length: 15 residues. Germline V gives CDR1 KGHSH, CDR2 LQKENI. CDR3 sequence: CASSRGTGGPQPQHF. DNA for the CDR3: TGTGCCAGCTCGAGGGGGACAGGGGGACCTCAGCCCCAGCATTTT.

This chain joins TRBV13 and TRBJ2-7; TRBD1 is a possible D gene (6 bases). CDR1 is PRHDT and CDR2 is FYEKMQ in the germline V gene (reference sequence). The V gene lost 3 bases and the J gene lost 5 bases, with 14 bases spanning the gap. The CDR3 totals 14 residues. In DNA, the CDR3 is TGTGCCAGCAGCTTCGCAGGGGACCCCCACGAGCAGTACTTC. Translating it yields CASSFAGDPHEQYF.

This chain links TRBV19 with TRBJ2-1, with D maybe TRBD1 (6 bases). Germline assignment: CDR1 LNHDA and CDR2 SQIVND (reference sequence). The CDR3 extends over 13 amino acids. Trimming took 8 bases from V and 3 from J, leaving 11 bases between them. CDR3 amino acids: CASLRTDYNEQFF. DNA for the CDR3: TGTGCCAGTCTTCGGACAGACTACAATGAGCAGTTCTTC.

This clonotype was seen many times. The CDR3 spells CASSLWASENNEQFF. CDR3 nucleotides: TGTGCCAGCAGCTTGTGGGCTAGCGAGAACAATGAGCAGTTCTTC. This rearrangement joins TRBV7-2 to TRBJ2-1, with D possibly matching TRBD2 (6 bases). The CDR3 loop spans 15 amino acids. The germline V gene encodes CDR1 SGHTA and CDR2 FQGNSA. V was trimmed by 3 bases and J by 5 bases, leaving 14 bases between them.

A few counts support this clonotype. J is TRBJ1-2 and V is TRBV20-1; 8 positions agree with TRBD1. This CDR3 is built from 14 residues. Germline CDR1 DFQATT, CDR2 SNEGSKA (reference sequence). V lost 5 bases and J lost 7; bases outside the gene matches: 12. The DNA for the CDR3 is TGCAGTGCTCCGACAGGGGTGGAGATCAGTGGCTACACCTTC. Translated: CSAPTGVEISGYTF.

This clonotype occurred a few times. The chain links TRBV20-1 to TRBJ2-7, with a weak D call TRBD2 (5 bases). This CDR3 spans 11 amino acids. The germline CDR1 and CDR2 sequences are DFQATT and SNEGSKA (reference sequence). The V end lost 3 bases, the J end lost 4 bases, and 7 bases lay between the germline ends. This CDR3 reads CSASREYEQYF. The DNA of the CDR3 is TGCAGTGCTAGTAGGGAGTACGAGCAGTACTTC.

V usage is TRBV10-3 and J usage is TRBJ1-1; D is possibly TRBD1 (5 bases). The CDR3 runs 14 residues. Between the trimmed V and J ends, which lost 1 base and 1 base, there was a span of 7 bases. Germline CDR1 and CDR2: ENHRY and SYGVKD. The chain's CDR3 is CAISEYQGNTEAFF. The CDR3 DNA reads as TGTGCCATCAGTGAGTACCAGGGGAACACTGAAGCTTTCTTT.

This clonotype was picked up a small number of times. The chain couples TRBV5-1 to TRBJ2-2; D unresolved. With 0 bases removed from V and 5 bases from J, the gap between germline ends came to 8 bases. This CDR3 region has 14 residues. The germline CDR1 and CDR2 sequences are SGHRS and YFSETQ. The CDR3 bases are TGCGCCAGCAGCTTGGCCTGGGGAACCGGGGAGCTGTTTTTT. Encoded protein: CASSLAWGTGELFF.

Only a few counts were recorded for this clonotype. V and J are TRBV6-1 and TRBJ1-1; 12 bases align to TRBD1. The CDR3 length is 18 residues. Trimming at V came to 2 bases and at J to 3 bases, leaving 10 bases not matched to a gene. CDR1 is MNHNS and CDR2 is SASEGT in the germline V gene. CDR3 coding DNA: TGTGCCAGCAGTGAATTGGGCGGGACAGGGGGCTGGGACACTGAAGCTTTCTTT. This gives the protein CASSELGGTGGWDTEAFF.

This clonotype appeared many times. The J gene is TRBJ2-5, the V gene TRBV20-1, with TRBD2 identical over 10 bases. With V trimmed by 5 bases and J by 5 bases, 8 bases remained unmatched. This CDR3 has 14 residues. Germline CDR1 DFQATT, CDR2 SNEGSKA (reference sequence). The CDR3 DNA is TGCAGTGCTCCCGGACTAGCGGTCCTTGAGACCCAGTACTTC. Encoded protein: CSAPGLAVLETQYF.

The gene calls are TRBV12-3 or TRBV12-4 and TRBJ1-2; D is uncertain. CDR3 size: 15 residues. Trimming left V 5 bases short and J 5 bases short, with 18 bases between. The CDR3 region is CASSPPQGRKYGYTF. In nucleotides, the CDR3 is TGTGCCAGCAGTCCCCCCCAAGGCAGAAAGTATGGCTACACCTTC.

This clonotype was picked up many times. The chain recombines TRBV3-1 with TRBJ1-1, with D unclear. With 1 base removed from V and 1 base from J, the gap between germline ends came to 16 bases. CDR1 is LGHDT and CDR2 is YNNKEL in the germline V gene (reference sequence). The CDR3 sequence is 17 residues long. The CDR3 spells CASSQGATDPSNTEAFF. Here the CDR3 DNA reads TGTGCCAGCAGCCAAGGAGCAACAGACCCTTCGAACACTGAAGCTTTCTTT.

This clonotype has at least ten counts. The genes are TRBV7-8 and TRBJ1-2, with 9 positions matching TRBD1. The trim removed 5 bases at V and 8 bases at J, leaving 9 bases unmatched. Germline loops: CDR1 SGHVS, CDR2 FQNEAQ. The CDR3 length is 14 residues. The CDR3 DNA reads TGTGCCAGCAGCATGGGACAGGGATGGGTAGGCTACACCTTC. Protein: CASSMGQGWVGYTF. Variable domain in full (rest from reference TRBV7-8 and TRBJ1-2): GAGVSQSPRYKVAKRGQDVALRCDPISGHVSLFWYQQALGQGPEFLTYFQNEAQLDKSGLPSDRFFAERPEGSVSTLKIQRTQQEDSAVYLCASSMGQGWVGYTFGSGTRLTVV.

This clonotype was seen repeatedly, ten times or more. The J gene is TRBJ2-1, the V gene TRBV7-8; D is perhaps TRBD1 or TRBD2 (5 bases each). V was clipped by 1 base and J by 8 bases, with 21 bases between them. The germline CDR1 and CDR2 sequences are SGHVS and FQNEAQ. CDR3 length: 17 residues. Here the CDR3 reads CASSLVLRGRVSDEQFF. The CDR3 DNA sequence: TGTGCCAGCAGCTTAGTCCTCCGGGGCCGGGTTTCGGATGAGCAGTTCTTC.

The rearrangement joins TRBV18 to TRBJ1-1; the match to TRBD1 covers 7 bases. Germline trimming cut 3 bases from V and 0 bases from J; bases unmatched to any gene: 13. Germline loops: CDR1 KGHSH, CDR2 LQKENI. This CDR3 has 18 residues. The CDR3 region has the DNA TGTGCCAGCTCACCTCTTCGACAGGGCCCTCTAATGAACACTGAAGCTTTCTTT. This gives the protein CASSPLRQGPLMNTEAFF.

The chain links TRBV6-1 to TRBJ1-3; D ambiguous. This CDR3 is 16 amino acids long. The germline CDR1 and CDR2 sequences are MNHNS and SASEGT. V shed 5 bases and J shed 0 bases, with 14 bases lying between them. CDR3 bases: TGTGCCAGCAGTACAACTTCACATGGCTCTGGAAACACCATATATTTT. Translated: CASSTTSHGSGNTIYF.

This clonotype has at least ten counts. V is TRBV2 and J is TRBJ2-2, with D possibly matching TRBD1 (6 bases). The CDR3 runs to 13 residues. V was trimmed by 6 bases and J by 4 bases, leaving 9 bases between them. Germline CDR1 is SNHLY and CDR2 is FYNNEI. The CDR3 DNA sequence: TGTGCCAGCAGCATAGGGGGCACCGGGGAGCTGTTTTTT. This translates into CASSIGGTGELFF.

This clonotype was counted ten times or more. The rearrangement uses TRBV11-2 and TRBJ2-3, with unresolved D. Per the germline V gene, CDR1 is SGHAT and CDR2 is FQNNGV. V lost 4 bases to trimming and J lost 8 bases, with 13 bases between them. The CDR3 extends over 13 amino acids. CDR3 loop: CASSSDGVGTQYF. DNA of the CDR3: TGTGCCAGCAGCTCGGACGGAGTAGGTACGCAGTATTTT.

This clonotype was observed at least ten times. The chain has TRBV30 and TRBJ1-2, with D unclear. Trimming removed 2 bases from V and 2 bases from J, with 6 bases in between. CDR1 is GTSNPN, CDR2 SVGIG, per germline (reference sequence). The CDR3 spans 12 residues. The CDR3: CAWSFTNYGYTF. CDR3 coding DNA: TGTGCCTGGAGTTTTACAAACTATGGCTACACCTTC.

V is TRBV24-1 and J is TRBJ1-2; no clear D gene. Looked up from germline, CDR1 is KGHDR and CDR2 is SFDVKD. This CDR3 spans 13 amino acids. Trimming shortened V by 3 bases and J by 2 bases, and 6 bases separated the two germline ends. As DNA, the CDR3 is TGTGCCACCAGTGATGGTCCGAACTATGGCTACACCTTC. Encoded protein: CATSDGPNYGYTF.

The chain carries TRBV28 and TRBJ1-2, with TRBD1 matching 8 bases. Losses at the gene ends were 5 bases for V and 8 bases for J; bases not matched to a gene: 16. The CDR3 runs to 16 residues. The germline V gene encodes CDR1 MDHEN and CDR2 SYDVKM. The CDR3 bases are TGTGCCAGCAGTCAGACGACAGGGGTAGTTTTGAGGGGCTACACCTTC. Translating it yields CASSQTTGVVLRGYTF.